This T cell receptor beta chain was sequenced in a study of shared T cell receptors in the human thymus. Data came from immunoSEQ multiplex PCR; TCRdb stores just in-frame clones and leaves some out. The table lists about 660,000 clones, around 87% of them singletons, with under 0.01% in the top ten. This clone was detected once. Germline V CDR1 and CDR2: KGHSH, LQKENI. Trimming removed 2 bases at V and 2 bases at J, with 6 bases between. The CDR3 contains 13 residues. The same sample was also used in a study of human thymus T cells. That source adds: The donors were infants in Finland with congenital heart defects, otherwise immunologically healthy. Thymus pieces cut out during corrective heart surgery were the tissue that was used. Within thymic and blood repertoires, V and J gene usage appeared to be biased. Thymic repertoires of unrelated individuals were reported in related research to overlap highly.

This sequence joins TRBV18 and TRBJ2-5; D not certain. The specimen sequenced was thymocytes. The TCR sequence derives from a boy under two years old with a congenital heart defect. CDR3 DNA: TGTGCCAGCTCACCAAAGAGGCAAGAGACCCAGTACTTC. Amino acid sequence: CASSPKRQETQYF.